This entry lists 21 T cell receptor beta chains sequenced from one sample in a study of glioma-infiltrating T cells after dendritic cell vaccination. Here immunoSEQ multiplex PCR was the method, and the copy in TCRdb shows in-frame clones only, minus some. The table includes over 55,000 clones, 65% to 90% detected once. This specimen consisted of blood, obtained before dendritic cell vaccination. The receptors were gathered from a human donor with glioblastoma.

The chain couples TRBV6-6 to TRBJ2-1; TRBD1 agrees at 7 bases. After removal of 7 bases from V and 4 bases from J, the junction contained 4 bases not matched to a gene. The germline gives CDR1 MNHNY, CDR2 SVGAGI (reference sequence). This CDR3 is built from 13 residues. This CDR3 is CASTQGQYNEQFF. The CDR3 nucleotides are TGTGCCAGCACCCAGGGACAGTACAATGAGCAGTTCTTC.

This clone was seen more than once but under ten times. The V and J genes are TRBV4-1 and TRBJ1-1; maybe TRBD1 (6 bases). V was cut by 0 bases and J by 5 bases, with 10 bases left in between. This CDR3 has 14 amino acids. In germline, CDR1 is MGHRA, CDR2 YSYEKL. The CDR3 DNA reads TGCGCCAGCAGCCAAGAAAGCAGGGGTACTGAAGCTTTCTTT. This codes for CASSQESRGTEAFF.

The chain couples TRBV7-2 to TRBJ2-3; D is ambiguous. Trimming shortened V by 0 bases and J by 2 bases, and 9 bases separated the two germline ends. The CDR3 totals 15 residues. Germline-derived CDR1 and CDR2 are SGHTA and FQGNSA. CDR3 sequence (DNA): TGTGCCAGCAGCTTAGCTGCGGCGTTCACAGATACGCAGTATTTT. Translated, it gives CASSLAAAFTDTQYF.

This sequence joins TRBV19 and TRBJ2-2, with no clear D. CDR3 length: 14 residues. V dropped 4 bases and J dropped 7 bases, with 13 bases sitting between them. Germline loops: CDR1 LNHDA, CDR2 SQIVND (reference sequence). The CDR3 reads CASSTYGSGGELFF. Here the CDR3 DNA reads TGTGCCAGTAGTACCTACGGGTCCGGCGGGGAGCTGTTTTTT.

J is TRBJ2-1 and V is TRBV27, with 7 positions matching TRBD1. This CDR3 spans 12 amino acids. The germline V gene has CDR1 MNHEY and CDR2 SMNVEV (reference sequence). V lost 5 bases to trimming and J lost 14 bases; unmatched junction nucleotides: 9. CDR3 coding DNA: TGTGCCAGCAGTCGACAGGGAAGAAAGGAGTTCTTC. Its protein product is CASSRQGRKEFF.

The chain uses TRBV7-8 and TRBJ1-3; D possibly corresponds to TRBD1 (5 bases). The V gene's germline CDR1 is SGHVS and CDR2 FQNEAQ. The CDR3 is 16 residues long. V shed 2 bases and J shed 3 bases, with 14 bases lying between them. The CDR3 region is CASSLIQGGVGNTIYF. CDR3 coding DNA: TGTGCCAGCAGCTTAATTCAGGGAGGAGTTGGAAACACCATATATTTT.

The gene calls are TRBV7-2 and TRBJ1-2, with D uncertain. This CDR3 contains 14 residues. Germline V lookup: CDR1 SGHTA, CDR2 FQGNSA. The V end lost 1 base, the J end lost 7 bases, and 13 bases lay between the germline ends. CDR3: CASSLVVGRSGYTF. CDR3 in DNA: TGTGCCAGCAGCTTAGTGGTGGGGAGATCTGGCTACACCTTC.

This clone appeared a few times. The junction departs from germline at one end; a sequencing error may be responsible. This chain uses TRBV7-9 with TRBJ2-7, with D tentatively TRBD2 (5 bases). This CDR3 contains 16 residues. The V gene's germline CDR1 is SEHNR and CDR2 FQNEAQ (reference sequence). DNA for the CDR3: TGCGCCAGCAGCCAAGAGCCGGACCCGGGGTGCTACGAGCAGTACTTC. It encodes CASSQEPDPGCYEQYF.

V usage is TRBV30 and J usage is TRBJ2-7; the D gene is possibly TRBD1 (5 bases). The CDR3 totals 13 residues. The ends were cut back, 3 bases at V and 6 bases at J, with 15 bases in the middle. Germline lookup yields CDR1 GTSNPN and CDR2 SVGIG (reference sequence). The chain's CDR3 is CAWRRQGSSEQYF. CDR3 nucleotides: TGTGCCTGGAGGAGGCAGGGATCTAGCGAGCAGTACTTC.

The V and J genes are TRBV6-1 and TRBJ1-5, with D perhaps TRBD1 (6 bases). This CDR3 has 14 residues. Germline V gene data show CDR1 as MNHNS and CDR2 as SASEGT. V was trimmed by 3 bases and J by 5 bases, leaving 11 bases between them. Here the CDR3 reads CASSEWGGHQPQHF. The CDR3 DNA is TGTGCCAGCAGTGAGTGGGGGGGCCATCAGCCCCAGCATTTT.

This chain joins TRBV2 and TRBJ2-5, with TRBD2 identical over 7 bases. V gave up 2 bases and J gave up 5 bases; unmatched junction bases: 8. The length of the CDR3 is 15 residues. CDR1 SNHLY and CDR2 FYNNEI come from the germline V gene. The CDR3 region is CASSETRGGRETQYF. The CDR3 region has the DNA TGTGCCAGCAGTGAAACTCGGGGAGGGAGGGAGACCCAGTACTTC.

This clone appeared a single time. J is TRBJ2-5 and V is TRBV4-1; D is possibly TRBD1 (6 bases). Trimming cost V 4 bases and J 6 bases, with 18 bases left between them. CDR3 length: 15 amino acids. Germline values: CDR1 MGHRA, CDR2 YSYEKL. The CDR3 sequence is CASSRDMWLKKTQYF. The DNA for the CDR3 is TGCGCCAGCAGCCGGGACATGTGGCTGAAAAAGACCCAGTACTTC.

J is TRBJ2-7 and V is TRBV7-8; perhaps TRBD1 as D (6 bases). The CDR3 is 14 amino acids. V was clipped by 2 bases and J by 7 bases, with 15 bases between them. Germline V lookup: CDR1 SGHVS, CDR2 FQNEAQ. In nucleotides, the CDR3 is TGTGCCAGCAGCTTAAGCCAGGGGCGTTGGGAGCAGTACTTC. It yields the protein CASSLSQGRWEQYF.

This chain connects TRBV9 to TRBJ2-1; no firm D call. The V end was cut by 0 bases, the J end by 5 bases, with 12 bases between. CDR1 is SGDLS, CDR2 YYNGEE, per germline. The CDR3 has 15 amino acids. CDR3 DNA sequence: TGTGCCAGCAGCGTAGATAGTGTCCCCAACAATGAGCAGTTCTTC. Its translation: CASSVDSVPNNEQFF.

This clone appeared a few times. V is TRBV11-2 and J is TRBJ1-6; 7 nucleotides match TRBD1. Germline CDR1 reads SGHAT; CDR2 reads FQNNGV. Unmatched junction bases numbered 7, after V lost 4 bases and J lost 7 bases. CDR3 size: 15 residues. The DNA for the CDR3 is TGTGCCAGCAGCTCGCGAACAGGGGACAATTCACCCCTCCACTTT. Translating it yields CASSSRTGDNSPLHF.

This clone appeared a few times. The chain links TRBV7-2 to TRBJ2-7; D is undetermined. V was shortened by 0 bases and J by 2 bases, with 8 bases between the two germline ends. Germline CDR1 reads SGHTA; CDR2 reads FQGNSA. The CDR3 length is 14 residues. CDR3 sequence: CASSLASDTYEQYF. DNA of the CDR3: TGTGCCAGCAGCTTAGCGAGTGATACCTACGAGCAGTACTTC.

CDR3 in DNA: TGTGCCAGCAGTTTATACGGAGGAGACTCTGGGGCCAACGTCCTGACTTTC. It translates to CASSLYGGDSGANVLTF. The V call is TRBV27, the J call TRBJ2-6; maybe TRBD2 (5 bases). V lost 1 base to trimming and J lost 0 bases, with 10 bases between them. This CDR3 is 17 amino acids long. Germline V gene lookup returns CDR1 MNHEY and CDR2 SMNVEV (reference sequence).

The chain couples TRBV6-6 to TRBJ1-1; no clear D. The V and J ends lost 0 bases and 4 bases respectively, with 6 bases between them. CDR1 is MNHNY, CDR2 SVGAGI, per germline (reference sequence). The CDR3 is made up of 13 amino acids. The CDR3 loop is CASSYSEGTEAFF. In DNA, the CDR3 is TGTGCCAGCAGTTACTCGGAGGGCACTGAAGCTTTCTTT.

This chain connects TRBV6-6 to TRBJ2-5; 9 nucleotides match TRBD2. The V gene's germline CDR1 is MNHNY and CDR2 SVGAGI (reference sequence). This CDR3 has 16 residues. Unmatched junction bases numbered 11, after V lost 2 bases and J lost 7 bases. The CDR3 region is CASSYEQRGASGTQYF. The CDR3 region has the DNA TGTGCCAGCAGTTACGAGCAGCGGGGGGCCTCAGGGACCCAGTACTTC.

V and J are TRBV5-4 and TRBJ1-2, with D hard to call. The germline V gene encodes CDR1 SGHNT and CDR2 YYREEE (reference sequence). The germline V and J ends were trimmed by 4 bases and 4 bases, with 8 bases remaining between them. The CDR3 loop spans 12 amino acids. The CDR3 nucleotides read TGTGCCAGCAGCACAAGTGGCTATGGCTACACCTTC. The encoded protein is CASSTSGYGYTF.

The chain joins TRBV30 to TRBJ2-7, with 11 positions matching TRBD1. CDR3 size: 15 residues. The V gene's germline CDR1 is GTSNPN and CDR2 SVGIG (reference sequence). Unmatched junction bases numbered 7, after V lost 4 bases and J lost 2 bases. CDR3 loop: CAWNPGQGVPYEQYF. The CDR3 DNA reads TGTGCCTGGAACCCGGGACAGGGGGTTCCCTACGAGCAGTACTTC.